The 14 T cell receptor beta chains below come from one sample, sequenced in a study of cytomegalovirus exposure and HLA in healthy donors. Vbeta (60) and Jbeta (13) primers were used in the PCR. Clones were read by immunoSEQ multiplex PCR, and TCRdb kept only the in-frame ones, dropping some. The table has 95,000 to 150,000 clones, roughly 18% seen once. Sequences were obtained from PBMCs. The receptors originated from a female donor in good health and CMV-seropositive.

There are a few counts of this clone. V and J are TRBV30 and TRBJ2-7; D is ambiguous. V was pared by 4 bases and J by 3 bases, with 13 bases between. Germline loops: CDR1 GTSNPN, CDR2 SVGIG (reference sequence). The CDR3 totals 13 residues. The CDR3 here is CAWTRLGHYEQYF. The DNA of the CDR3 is TGTGCCTGGACTAGGCTTGGCCACTACGAGCAGTACTTC.

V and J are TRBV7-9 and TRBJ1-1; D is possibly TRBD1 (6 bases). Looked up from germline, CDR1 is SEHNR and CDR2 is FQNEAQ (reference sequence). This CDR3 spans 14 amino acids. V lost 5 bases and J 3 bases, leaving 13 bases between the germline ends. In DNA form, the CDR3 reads TGTGCCAGCAGCGTCCCAGGGGTTTACACTGAAGCTTTCTTT. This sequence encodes CASSVPGVYTEAFF.

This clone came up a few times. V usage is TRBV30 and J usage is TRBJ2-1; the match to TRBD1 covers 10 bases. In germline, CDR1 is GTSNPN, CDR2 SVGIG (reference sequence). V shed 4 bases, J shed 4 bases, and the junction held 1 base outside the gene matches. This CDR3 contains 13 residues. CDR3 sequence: CAWTGQGYNEQFF. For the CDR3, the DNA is TGTGCCTGGACGGGACAGGGGTACAATGAGCAGTTCTTC.

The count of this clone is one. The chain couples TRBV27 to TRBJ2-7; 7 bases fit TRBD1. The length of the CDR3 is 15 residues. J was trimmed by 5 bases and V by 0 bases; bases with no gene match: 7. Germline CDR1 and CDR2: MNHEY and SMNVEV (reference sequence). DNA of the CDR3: TGTGCCAGCAGTTTATCAGGGCAGGGGGTGGACGAGCAGTACTTC. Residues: CASSLSGQGVDEQYF.

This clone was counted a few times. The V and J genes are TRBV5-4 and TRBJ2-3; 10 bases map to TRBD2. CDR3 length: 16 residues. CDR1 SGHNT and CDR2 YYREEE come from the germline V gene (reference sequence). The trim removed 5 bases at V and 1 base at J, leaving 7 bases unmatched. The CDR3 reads CASRSRLAGGTDTQYF. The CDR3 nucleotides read TGTGCCAGCAGATCCCGGCTAGCGGGGGGCACAGATACGCAGTATTTT.

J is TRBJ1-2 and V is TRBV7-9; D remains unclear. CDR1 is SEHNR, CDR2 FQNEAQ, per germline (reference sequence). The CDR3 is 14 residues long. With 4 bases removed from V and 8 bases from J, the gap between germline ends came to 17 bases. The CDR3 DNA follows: TGTGCCAGCAGCTCCGGTGTGCCTCGCCTAGGCTACACCTTC. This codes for CASSSGVPRLGYTF. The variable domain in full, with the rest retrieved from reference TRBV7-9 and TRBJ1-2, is DTGVSQNPRHKITKRGQNVTFRCDPISEHNRLYWYRQTLGQGPEFLTYFQNEAQLEKSRLLSDRFSAERPKGSFSTLEIQRTEQGDSAMYLCASSSGVPRLGYTFGSGTRLTVV.

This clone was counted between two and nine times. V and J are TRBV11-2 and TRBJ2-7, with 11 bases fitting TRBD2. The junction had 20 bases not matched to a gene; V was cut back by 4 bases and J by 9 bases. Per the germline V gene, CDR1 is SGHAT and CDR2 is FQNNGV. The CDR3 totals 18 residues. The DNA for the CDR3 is TGTGCCAGCAGCTCATTTTCCACCGGGACTAGCGGCACAAACAGGCAGTACTTC. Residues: CASSSFSTGTSGTNRQYF.

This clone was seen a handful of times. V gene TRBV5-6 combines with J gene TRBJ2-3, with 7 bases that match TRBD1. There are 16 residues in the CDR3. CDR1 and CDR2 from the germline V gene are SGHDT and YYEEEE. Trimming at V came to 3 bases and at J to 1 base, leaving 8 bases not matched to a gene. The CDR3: CASSSRDGQGTDTQYF. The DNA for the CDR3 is TGTGCCAGCAGCTCTCGGGACGGACAGGGCACAGATACGCAGTATTTT.

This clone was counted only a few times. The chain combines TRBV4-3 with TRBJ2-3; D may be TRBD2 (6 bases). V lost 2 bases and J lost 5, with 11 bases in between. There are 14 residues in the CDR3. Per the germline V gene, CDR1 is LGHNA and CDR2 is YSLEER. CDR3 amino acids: CASSQRGVVDTQYF. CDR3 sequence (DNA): TGCGCCAGCAGCCAACGCGGGGTGGTAGATACGCAGTATTTT.

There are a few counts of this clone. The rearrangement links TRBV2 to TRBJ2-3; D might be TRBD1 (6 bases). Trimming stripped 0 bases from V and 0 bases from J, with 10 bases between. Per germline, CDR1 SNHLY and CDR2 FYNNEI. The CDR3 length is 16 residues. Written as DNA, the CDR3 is TGTGCCAGCAGTGAAGCGGGGGCGGGTAGCACAGATACGCAGTATTTT. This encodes CASSEAGAGSTDTQYF.

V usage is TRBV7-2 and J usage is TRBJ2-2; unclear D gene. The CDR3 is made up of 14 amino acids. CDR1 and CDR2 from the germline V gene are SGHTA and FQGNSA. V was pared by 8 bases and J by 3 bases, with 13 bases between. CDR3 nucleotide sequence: TGTGCCAGCCATTTCACCCGGGACACCGGGGAGCTGTTTTTT. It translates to CASHFTRDTGELFF.

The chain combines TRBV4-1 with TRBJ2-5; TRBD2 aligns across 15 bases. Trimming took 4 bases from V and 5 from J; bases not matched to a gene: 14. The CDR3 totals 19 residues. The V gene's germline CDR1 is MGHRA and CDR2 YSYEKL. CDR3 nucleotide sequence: TGCGCCAGCAGCCGCATCCGGGGACTAGCGGGAGGAGGACGGGAGACCCAGTACTTC. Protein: CASSRIRGLAGGGRETQYF.

In DNA, the CDR3 is TGTGCCACCAGCAGAGACCCAGGAAGTCAGCCCCAGCATTTT. It codes for CATSRDPGSQPQHF. The chain employs TRBV15 and TRBJ1-5; no reliable D call. Germline values: CDR1 LNHNV, CDR2 YYDKDF (reference sequence). The ends were cut back, 0 bases at V and 6 bases at J, with 9 bases in the middle. CDR3 size: 14 residues.

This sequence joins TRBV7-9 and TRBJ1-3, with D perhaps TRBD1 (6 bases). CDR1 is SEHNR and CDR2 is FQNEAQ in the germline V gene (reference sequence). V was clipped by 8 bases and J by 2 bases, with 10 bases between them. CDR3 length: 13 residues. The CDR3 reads CASSQGTGNTIYF. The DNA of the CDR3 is TGTGCCAGCTCTCAGGGGACTGGAAACACCATATATTTT.